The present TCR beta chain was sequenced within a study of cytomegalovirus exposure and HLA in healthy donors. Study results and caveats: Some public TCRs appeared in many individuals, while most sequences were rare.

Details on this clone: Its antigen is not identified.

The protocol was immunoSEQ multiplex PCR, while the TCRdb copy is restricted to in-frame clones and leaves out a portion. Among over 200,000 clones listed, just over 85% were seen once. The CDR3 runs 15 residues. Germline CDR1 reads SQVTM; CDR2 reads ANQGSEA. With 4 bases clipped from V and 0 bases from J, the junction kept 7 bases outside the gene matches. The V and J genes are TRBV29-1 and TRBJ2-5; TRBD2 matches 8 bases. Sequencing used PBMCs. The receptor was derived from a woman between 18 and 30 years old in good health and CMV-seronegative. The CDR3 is CSVVLGLGYQETQYF. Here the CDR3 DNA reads TGCAGCGTTGTTCTGGGACTAGGGTACCAAGAGACCCAGTACTTC.